A selection of T cell receptor beta chains follows, all from one sample in a study of shared clonotypes between healthy human individuals. This table comes from immunoSEQ multiplex PCR, and its TCRdb copy is limited to in-frame clones, with some not included. The table lists about 1.5 million clones, about 98% of them singletons. Material for sequencing was naive CD4+ T cells sorted from blood. These TCRs come from a man between 25 and 39 years old in good health. Each CDR3 is given with its conserved first and last residue. The D gene is left open where the match is weak. The size entry is marked missing in some rows and otherwise reads once, few, many or a size class.

TRBJ2-1 | TRBV5-1 | 11 | few | NA | CASSLVDEQFF | TGCGCCAGCAGCTTGGTGGATGAGCAGTTCTTC
TRBJ1-1 | TRBV4-3 | 15 | NA | NA | CASSQDTGMDTEAFF | TGCGCCAGCAGCCAAGATACAGGGATGGACACTGAAGCTTTCTTT
TRBJ2-1 | TRBV27 | 18 | NA | NA | CASSPPRGAAPSYNEQFF | TGTGCCAGCAGTCCCCCGAGGGGAGCGGCTCCCTCCTACAATGAGCAGTTCTTC
TRBJ2-7 | TRBV7-2 | 13 | NA | TRBD1 | CASSQYRGNEQYF | TGTGCCAGCAGCCAATACAGGGGCAACGAGCAGTACTTC
TRBJ1-2 | TRBV7-8 | 14 | NA | NA | CASSYRQGTYGYTF | TGTGCCAGCAGTTATCGCCAGGGTACCTATGGCTACACCTTC
TRBJ1-1 | TRBV19 | 14 | NA | NA | CASLRAGYDTEAFF | TGTGCCAGCCTGCGGGCAGGGTATGACACTGAAGCTTTCTTT
TRBJ2-6 | TRBV19 | 16 | NA | NA | CASSIGAASGANVLTF | TGTGCCAGTAGTATAGGGGCAGCCTCTGGGGCCAACGTCCTGACTTTC
TRBJ1-1 | TRBV6-1 | 13 | NA | NA | CASKRTLVTEAFF | TGTGCCAGCAAACGTACTTTGGTCACTGAAGCTTTCTTT
TRBJ2-3 | TRBV28 | 13 | NA | NA | CASSADSTDTQYF | TGTGCCAGCAGTGCCGACAGCACAGATACGCAGTATTTT
TRBJ2-7 | TRBV18 | 16 | NA | NA | CASSLKAQGSFYEQYF | TGTGCCAGCTCACTCAAGGCCCAGGGGTCCTTCTACGAGCAGTACTTC
TRBJ1-1 | TRBV9 | 16 | NA | NA | CASSHGRGRRNTEAFF | TGTGCCAGCAGCCACGGTAGGGGGAGGCGGAACACTGAAGCTTTCTTT
TRBJ2-7 | TRBV5-1 | 15 | NA | TRBD1 | CASSKQGDLYYEQYF | TGCGCCAGCAGTAAGCAGGGGGACCTTTACTACGAGCAGTACTTC
TRBJ2-1 | TRBV23-1 | 18 | NA | TRBD1 | CASSQAIRDSITYNEQFF | TGCGCCAGCAGTCAAGCGATCCGGGACAGTATAACCTACAATGAGCAGTTCTTC
TRBJ2-4 | TRBV7-9 | 15 | NA | TRBD2 | CASSVGEGAKNIQYF | TGTGCCAGCAGCGTAGGGGAGGGGGCCAAAAACATTCAGTACTTC
TRBJ2-7 | TRBV7-2 | 13 | NA | NA | CASSSRYSSEQYF | TGTGCCAGCAGCTCCCGCTATAGTAGCGAGCAGTACTTC
TRBJ2-5 | TRBV19 | 13 | many | NA | CASSSGPQQTQYF | TGTGCCAGTAGTAGTGGCCCCCAGCAGACCCAGTACTTC
TRBJ2-7 | TRBV5-4 | 15 | NA | NA | CASSLESPSSYEQYF | TGTGCCAGCAGCTTGGAAAGCCCCAGCTCCTACGAGCAGTACTTC
TRBJ2-1 | TRBV5-1 | 15 | NA | TRBD1 | CASSSGQGAEGEQFF | TGCGCCAGCAGCTCGGGACAGGGGGCAGAGGGTGAGCAGTTCTTC
TRBJ1-1 | TRBV5-5 | 14 | NA | NA | CASSQQGVDTEAFF | TGTGCCAGCAGCCAACAGGGTGTGGACACTGAAGCTTTCTTT
TRBJ1-1 | TRBV6-5 | 13 | NA | TRBD1 | CASSYTGQGWLFF | TGTGCCAGCAGTTACACGGGACAGGGATGGCTTTTCTTT
TRBJ2-1 | TRBV9 | 11 | NA | NA | CASSVAHEQFF | TGTGCCAGCAGCGTAGCCCATGAGCAGTTCTTC
TRBJ2-3 | TRBV11-3 | 13 | NA | NA | CASSLGRSDTQYF | TGTGCCAGCAGCCTCGGAAGGAGTGATACGCAGTATTTT
TRBJ2-7 | TRBV9 | 15 | NA | TRBD1 | CASSAGQGLYYEQYF | TGTGCCAGCAGCGCAGGACAGGGCCTCTACTACGAGCAGTACTTC
TRBJ2-3 | TRBV5-4 | 14 | once | TRBD2 | CASSLTSGVDTQYF | TGTGCCAGCAGCTTGACTAGCGGGGTAGATACGCAGTATTTT
TRBJ2-2 | TRBV4-2 | 18 | NA | TRBD2 | CASSQDPVGAGGAGELFF | TGTGCCAGCAGCCAAGACCCGGTTGGGGCGGGAGGGGCCGGGGAGCTGTTTTTT
TRBJ2-1 | TRBV9 | 14 | NA | NA | CASSFQGFQNEQFF | TGTGCCAGCAGCTTTCAGGGATTTCAGAATGAGCAGTTCTTC
TRBJ2-3 | TRBV5-1 | 15 | NA | NA | CASSLGAGGTDTQYF | TGCGCCAGCAGCTTGGGGGCGGGCGGCACAGATACGCAGTATTTT
TRBJ2-3 | TRBV4-3 | 17 | once | TRBD2 | CASSPNPRLAGVDTQYF | TGCGCCAGCAGCCCCAACCCGCGGCTAGCGGGAGTAGATACGCAGTATTTT
TRBJ2-3 | TRBV27 | 18 | NA | TRBD2 | CASSLLAGSFPARDTQYF | TGTGCCAGCAGTTTGCTAGCGGGATCGTTCCCGGCCCGAGATACGCAGTATTTT
TRBJ2-7 | TRBV11-2 | 14 | NA | NA | CASSVGQGIYEQYF | TGTGCCAGCAGCGTGGGTCAGGGGATCTACGAGCAGTACTTC
TRBJ2-7 | TRBV5-6 | 13 | NA | NA | CASSPGEVYEQYF | TGTGCCAGCAGCCCTGGGGAGGTTTACGAGCAGTACTTC
TRBJ2-6 | TRBV6-1 | 14 | NA | NA | CASRTDTGANVLTF | TGTGCCAGCCGGACCGATACTGGGGCCAACGTCCTGACTTTC
TRBJ2-4 | TRBV28 | 15 | NA | NA | CASSSPGLQQNIQYF | TGTGCCAGCAGTTCTCCGGGACTCCAACAGAACATTCAGTACTTC
TRBJ1-2 | TRBV5-1 | 13 | NA | NA | CASSLVYGRGYTF | TGCGCCAGCAGCCTAGTCTACGGACGTGGCTACACCTTC
TRBJ1-1 | TRBV5-1 | 15 | NA | NA | CASSLGLKENTEAFF | TGCGCCAGCAGCTTGGGTTTGAAGGAGAACACTGAAGCTTTCTTT
TRBJ1-1 | TRBV27 | 16 | NA | TRBD1 | CASSSSGQVGNTEAFF | TGTGCCAGCAGTTCGTCCGGACAGGTGGGGAACACTGAAGCTTTCTTT
TRBJ1-6 | TRBV15 | 12 | NA | NA | CATSRWNSPLHF | TGTGCCACCAGTCGGTGGAATTCACCCCTCCACTTT
TRBJ2-5 | TRBV6-5 | 13 | NA | NA | CASSRSPDETQYF | TGTGCCAGCAGCCGATCGCCGGACGAGACCCAGTACTTC
TRBJ2-3 | TRBV27 | 11 | NA | NA | CASSVWDTQYF | TGTGCCAGCAGTGTTTGGGATACGCAGTATTTT
TRBJ2-7 | TRBV4-3 | 16 | NA | NA | CASSQGFGEGAYEQYF | TGCGCCAGCAGCCAAGGGTTCGGGGAAGGGGCCTACGAGCAGTACTTC
TRBJ2-1 | TRBV5-6 | 15 | NA | TRBD2 | CASSLLGLAPNEQFF | TGTGCCAGCAGCTTGCTTGGACTAGCGCCGAATGAGCAGTTCTTC
TRBJ2-7 | TRBV6-1 | 13 | NA | TRBD1 | CASTRDSNGEQYF | TGTGCCAGCACCCGGGACAGTAACGGCGAGCAGTACTTC
TRBJ1-1 | TRBV30 | 12 | NA | NA | CAWWGVDTEAFF | TGTGCCTGGTGGGGAGTAGACACTGAAGCTTTCTTT
TRBJ2-7 | TRBV19 | 12 | once | TRBD2 | CASSLLAGEQYF | TGTGCCAGTAGTTTACTAGCGGGCGAGCAGTACTTC
TRBJ2-7 | TRBV5-6 | 13 | NA | NA | CASTGHGSYEQYF | TGTGCCAGCACGGGACATGGATCCTACGAGCAGTACTTC
TRBJ2-7 | TRBV7-9 | 13 | NA | NA | CASSSRQTYEQYF | TGTGCCAGCAGCTCCCGACAGACCTACGAGCAGTACTTC
TRBJ1-5 | TRBV28 | 17 | NA | TRBD1 | CASSLPNRGRNNQPQHF | TGTGCCAGCAGCCTCCCCAACAGGGGTCGAAACAATCAGCCCCAGCATTTT
TRBJ2-2 | TRBV7-8 | 14 | NA | NA | CASLDGRRAGELFF | TGTGCCAGCCTCGATGGGCGGAGAGCCGGGGAGCTGTTTTTT
TRBJ1-1 | TRBV5-5 | 13 | NA | NA | CASSRWMNTEAFF | TGTGCCAGCAGCCGCTGGATGAACACTGAAGCTTTCTTT
TRBJ1-5 | TRBV5-1 | 17 | NA | NA | CASSLSPGTNVNQPQHF | TGCGCCAGCAGCCTTTCACCAGGTACGAATGTCAATCAGCCCCAGCATTTT
TRBJ2-3 | TRBV5-5 | 15 | NA | NA | CASSLGKTSTDTQYF | TGTGCCAGCAGCTTGGGGAAAACTAGCACAGATACGCAGTATTTT
TRBJ2-3 | TRBV11-2 | 16 | NA | TRBD2 | CASSSGLAQLTDTQYF | TGTGCCAGCAGCTCTGGACTAGCACAACTCACAGATACGCAGTATTTT
TRBJ1-1 | TRBV10-3 | 15 | NA | NA | CAISETGGVGTEAFF | TGTGCCATCAGTGAGACCGGAGGGGTCGGCACTGAAGCTTTCTTT
TRBJ2-5 | TRBV4-1 | 15 | NA | NA | CASSQGGWEGETQYF | TGCGCCAGCAGCCAAGGGGGCTGGGAAGGAGAGACCCAGTACTTC
TRBJ2-5 | TRBV19 | 15 | once | TRBD2 | CASSIAGLARETQYF | TGTGCCAGTAGTATTGCGGGACTAGCGAGAGAGACCCAGTACTTC